This entry lists 16 T cell receptor beta chains sequenced from one sample in a study of regulatory T cells in long-lasting Graves disease (TCRdb year 2021). Receptor libraries were prepared by multiplex PCR. For sequencing, an Illumina HiSeq 4000 was employed. iRepertoire HTBI primers and Arm-PCR amplification of CDR3 regions were used to construct TCR beta libraries. TCRdb handled the public reads itself, with Q25 trimming in fastp and clone calling in MiXCR, and kept productive beta chains. Here each entry gathers all rows of one CDR3 protein and keeps the most common genes and DNA. In all, the sample holds about 560,000 distinct CDR3 sequences, and 15% to 20% of those were seen once. 12% of the sample is held by the ten biggest clonotypes. The time point label for this specimen denotes: newly diagnosed GD, antithyroid drugs for less than 3 months. For both TCR sequencing and RNA sequencing, RNA was extracted from PBMCs in TRIzol.

This sample also belongs to another study, concerning T cells in Graves' hyperthyroidism and ophthalmopathy.

The specimen comprised peripheral blood mononuclear cells (PBMCs), sampled at new diagnosis, from a patient treated with antithyroid drugs. Every receptor here comes from a man younger than 35 with Graves disease. Donor details come from another sample of the same person, matched by shared clones.

This clonotype was found many times. This chain connects TRBV20-1 to TRBJ2-3, with D hard to call. Germline CDR1 reads DFQATT; CDR2 reads SNEGSKA (reference sequence). The V and J ends lost 6 bases and 6 bases respectively, with 10 bases between them. CDR3 length equals 11 residues. The CDR3 sequence is CSASNSDTQYF. CDR3 DNA: TGCAGTGCATCGAATAGCGATACGCAGTATTTT.

This clonotype has a count of ten or more. The chain employs TRBV28 and TRBJ2-2, with a weak D call TRBD1 (6 bases). The CDR3 is made up of 14 amino acids. Trimming took off 4 bases at V and 5 bases at J, with 11 bases between the two ends. In germline, CDR1 is MDHEN, CDR2 SYDVKM. Here the CDR3 reads CASSSGQFTGELFF. The CDR3 nucleotides are TGTGCCAGCAGTTCAGGACAGTTTACCGGGGAGCTGTTTTTT.

The table lists this clonotype with many counts. The gene calls are TRBV3-1 and TRBJ2-1; a possible D gene is TRBD2 (5 bases). The germline V and J ends were trimmed by 3 bases and 7 bases, with 13 bases remaining between them. This CDR3 has 14 residues. CDR1 and CDR2 from the germline V gene are LGHDT and YNNKEL (reference sequence). CDR3 sequence: CASSHRGLVNEQFF. The CDR3, as DNA: TGTGCCAGCAGCCACAGAGGGCTAGTGAATGAGCAGTTCTTC.

This clonotype was recorded many times. This rearrangement joins TRBV12-3 or TRBV12-4 to TRBJ1-2; weak D call: TRBD1 (6 bases). Trimming took off 7 bases at V and 4 bases at J, with 19 bases between the two ends. This CDR3 has 15 amino acids. The CDR3 sequence is CASTPPRGLSYGYTF. CDR3 nucleotide sequence: TGTGCCAGCACACCTCCCCGGGGGCTATCCTATGGCTACACCTTC.

The chain carries TRBV2 and TRBJ2-5; 10 bases agree with TRBD2. CDR1 is SNHLY, CDR2 FYNNEI, per germline. Trimming removed 8 bases from V and 3 bases from J; junction bases left unmatched: 12. The CDR3 spans 16 residues. CDR3 loop: CASHPPGLANKETQYF. The CDR3 DNA follows: TGTGCCAGCCACCCTCCGGGACTAGCGAATAAAGAGACCCAGTACTTC.

A word on this clonotype: A far bigger clonotype differs at one base, so this is likely a read error. The CDR3 does not end in the conserved phenylalanine or tryptophan, so this is likely a read error. Because the CDR3's place on the DNA is in doubt, the DNA is left out and the CDR3 is given as listed by TCRdb. V is TRBV2 and J is TRBJ2-1; TRBD2, the D gene given by the table, was not confirmed from the DNA. Germline V lookup: CDR1 SNHLY, CDR2 FYNNEI. Inclusive of both ends, the CDR3 amounts to 9 amino acids. The CDR3 spells CASRGGLAV.

This chain connects TRBV7-9 to TRBJ1-6, with a possible D match to TRBD1 (6 bases). The CDR3 has 16 amino acids. Trimming shortened V by 4 bases and J by 0 bases, and 10 bases separated the two germline ends. CDR1 is SEHNR, CDR2 FQNEAQ, per germline (reference sequence). The CDR3 DNA reads as TGTGCCAGCAGCTCACTGGGGGCCTCCTATAATTCACCCCTCCACTTT. The encoded protein is CASSSLGASYNSPLHF.

This clonotype was seen at least ten times. This chain uses TRBV2 with TRBJ2-2; D gene uncertain. From germline, CDR1 is SNHLY and CDR2 FYNNEI. The ends were cut back, 8 bases at V and 5 bases at J, with 6 bases in the middle. The CDR3 is 11 amino acids. The CDR3 here is CASSATGELFF. CDR3 sequence (DNA): TGTGCCAGCTCCGCGACCGGGGAGCTGTTTTTT.

This clonotype appeared many times. The CDR3 coding sequence is TGTGCCAGCAGTTCGGGTATAGCCAAAAACATTCAGTACTTC. Its protein product is CASSSGIAKNIQYF. The rearrangement uses TRBV27 and TRBJ2-4; D uncertain. The CDR3 totals 14 residues. V was trimmed by 4 bases and J by 0 bases, leaving 7 bases between them. Germline CDR1 and CDR2: MNHEY and SMNVEV (reference sequence).

CDR3 amino acids: CASPDSVLPIHDEQYF. DNA for the CDR3: TGTGCCTCCCCGGACAGTGTCCTTCCAATACACGACGAGCAGTACTTC. The chain carries TRBV27 and TRBJ2-7; a weak D match, TRBD1 (6 bases). CDR1 and CDR2 (germline): MNHEY, SMNVEV (reference sequence). The CDR3 is made up of 16 amino acids. Trimming shortened V by 11 bases and J by 5 bases, and 28 bases separated the two germline ends.

V gene TRBV18 combines with J gene TRBJ2-3; TRBD2 might be the D (5 bases). The assigned J gene may be wrong: the sequence end matches TRBJ2-5 better. The CDR3 runs 15 residues. Per germline, CDR1 KGHSH and CDR2 LQKENI. CDR3 sequence: CASSRETAELETQYF. In nucleotides, the CDR3 is TGTGCCAGCTCACGGGAGACCGCGGAGTTAGAGACCCAGTACTTC.

This clonotype was recorded a few times. The chain links TRBV12-3 or TRBV12-4 to TRBJ1-4; D might be TRBD1 (6 bases). Trimming left V 8 bases short and J 0 bases short, with 10 bases between. This CDR3 comprises 14 residues. Here the CDR3 reads CASGPGATNEKLFF. DNA of the CDR3: TGTGCCAGCGGCCCAGGGGCAACTAATGAAAAACTGTTTTTT.

The table lists this clonotype with many counts. This chain links TRBV28 with TRBJ2-4, with 9 bases that match TRBD2. The better agreement between TRBJ2-5 and the DNA end casts doubt on the J call. The CDR3 runs 17 residues. Germline assignment: CDR1 MDHEN and CDR2 SYDVKM. The CDR3 nucleotides read TGTGCCAGCAGTACCGGGACTAGCCCTTCGGGAAGAGAGACCCAGTACTTC. It specifies CASSTGTSPSGRETQYF.

In the case of this clonotype: Relative to the germline gene, one junction end is altered; a read error may explain this. This chain links TRBV2 with TRBJ2-2; the D gene is possibly TRBD1 (6 bases). This CDR3 spans 13 amino acids. The germline V gene has CDR1 SNHLY and CDR2 FYNNEI. The CDR3 DNA sequence: TGTACCAGCGGCGGACAGTTTACCGGGGAGCTGTTTTTT. Protein: CTSGGQFTGELFF.

This clonotype was seen ten or more times. This chain connects TRBV6-1 to TRBJ1-5, with D hard to call. Germline CDR1 and CDR2: MNHNS and SASEGT. Trimming removed 6 bases from V and 2 bases from J, with 8 bases in between. The CDR3 is 13 amino acids. The CDR3 nucleotides read TGTGCCAGCAGAAGAGGACGCAATCAGCCCCAGCATTTT. Amino acid sequence: CASRRGRNQPQHF.

In its sample, this clonotype was seen a few times. V usage is TRBV27 and J usage is TRBJ2-5; TRBD2 matches 13 bases. CDR1 and CDR2 from the germline V gene are MNHEY and SMNVEV (reference sequence). The CDR3 contains 18 residues. Trimming cost V 6 bases and J 5 bases; bases outside gene matches: 15. The CDR3 sequence is CASSRLGTSGVLGETQYF. The CDR3, as DNA: TGTGCCAGCAGCCGTCTCGGGACTAGCGGGGTCTTGGGGGAGACCCAGTACTTC.